This T cell receptor (beta chain) was obtained from a study of T cell responses to AZD1222 COVID-19 vaccine. General study points: Nearly half of spike-specific TCRs reportedly target unmutated variant regions. Just a handful of AZD1222 recipients tested seropositive at baseline.

Generated by immunoSEQ multiplex PCR, the TCRdb table keeps only in-frame clones and is missing some. The sample shows roughly 93,000 clones, roughly nine tenths of them seen only once. As to this clone: Its cognate antigen is unknown.

Second doses were pooled across both intervals (about 4 or about 12 weeks). This specimen was peripheral blood, taken 28 days after the second AZD1222 dose. The clonotype was recovered from an adult who received the AZD1222 COVID-19 vaccine.

The chain's CDR3 is CASSLIHQETQYF. Here the CDR3 DNA reads TGTGCCAGCAGCTTAATTCACCAAGAGACCCAGTACTTC. The rearrangement joins TRBV7-3 to TRBJ2-5, with D unresolved. This CDR3 is 13 amino acids long. Germline CDR1 reads SGHTA; CDR2 reads FQGTGA. V gave up 1 base and J gave up 0 bases, with 3 bases separating them.